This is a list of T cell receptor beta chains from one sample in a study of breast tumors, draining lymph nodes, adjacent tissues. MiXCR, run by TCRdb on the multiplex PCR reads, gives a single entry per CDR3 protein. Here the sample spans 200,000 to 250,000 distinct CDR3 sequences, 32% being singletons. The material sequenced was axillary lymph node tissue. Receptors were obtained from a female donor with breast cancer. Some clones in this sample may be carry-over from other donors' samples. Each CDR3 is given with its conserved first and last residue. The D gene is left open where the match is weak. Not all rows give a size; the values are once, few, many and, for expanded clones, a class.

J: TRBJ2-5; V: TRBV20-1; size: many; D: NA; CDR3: CSARDSSAAETQYF; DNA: TGCAGTGCTAGAGATTCCAGTGCTGCCGAGACCCAGTACTTC
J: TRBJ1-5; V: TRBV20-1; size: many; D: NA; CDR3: CSATQGGNQPQHF; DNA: TGCAGTGCTACACAGGGTGGCAATCAGCCCCAGCATTTT
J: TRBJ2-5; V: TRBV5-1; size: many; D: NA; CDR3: CASSLNGRETQYF; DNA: TGCGCCAGCAGCTTGAACGGGCGAGAGACCCAGTACTTC
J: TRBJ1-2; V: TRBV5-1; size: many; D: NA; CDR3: CASSYRGGEYGYTF; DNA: TGCGCCAGCAGCTACCGAGGGGGGGAATATGGCTACACCTTC
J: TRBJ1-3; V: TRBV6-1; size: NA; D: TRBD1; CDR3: CASSVLTGGRENTIYF; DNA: TGTGCCAGCAGTGTTTTAACAGGGGGCCGTGAAAACACCATATATTTT
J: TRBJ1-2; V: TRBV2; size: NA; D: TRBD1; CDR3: CANRDSFYGYTF; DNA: TGTGCTAATCGGGACAGCTTCTATGGCTACACCTTC
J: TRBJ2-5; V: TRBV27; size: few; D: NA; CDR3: CASSLLVQETQYF; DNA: TGTGCCAGCAGTTTACTAGTTCAAGAGACCCAGTACTTC
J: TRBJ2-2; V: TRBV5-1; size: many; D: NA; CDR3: CASNRQTMNTGELFF; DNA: TGCGCCAGCAACCGACAAACGATGAACACCGGGGAGCTGTTTTTT
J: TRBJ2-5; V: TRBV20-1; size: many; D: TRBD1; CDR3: CSARKQGIQETQYF; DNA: TGCAGTGCTAGAAAACAGGGGATACAAGAGACCCAGTACTTC
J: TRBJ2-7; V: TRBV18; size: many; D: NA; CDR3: CASSLGRGKSYEQYF; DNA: TGTGCCAGCTCACTCGGAAGGGGCAAGTCCTACGAGCAGTACTTC
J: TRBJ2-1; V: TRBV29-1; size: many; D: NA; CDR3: CSVRQVDNEQFF; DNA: TGCAGCGTTAGACAGGTGGACAATGAGCAGTTCTTC
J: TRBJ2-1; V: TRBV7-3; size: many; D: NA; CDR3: CASSLAGTSYNEQFF; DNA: TGTGCCAGCAGCTTGGCCGGGACCAGTTACAATGAGCAGTTCTTC
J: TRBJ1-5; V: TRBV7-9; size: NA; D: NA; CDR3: CASSSAQGGVSNQPQHF; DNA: TGTGCCAGCAGCTCCGCGCAGGGCGGGGTAAGCAATCAGCCCCAGCATTTT
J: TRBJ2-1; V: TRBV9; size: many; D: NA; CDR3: CASSVAEGGYNEQFF; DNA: TGTGCCAGCAGCGTAGCGGAGGGCGGGTACAATGAGCAGTTCTTC
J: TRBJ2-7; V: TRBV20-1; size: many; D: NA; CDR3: CSASLELEQYF; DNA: TGCAGTGCTAGTCTGGAGTTGGAGCAGTACTTC
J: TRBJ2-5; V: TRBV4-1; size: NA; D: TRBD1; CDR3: CASSHTGERETQYF; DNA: TGCGCCAGCAGCCACACAGGGGAGCGTGAGACCCAGTACTTC
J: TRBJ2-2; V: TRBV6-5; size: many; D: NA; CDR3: CASSWVGAQDTGELFF; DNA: TGTGCCAGCAGTTGGGTTGGGGCTCAGGACACCGGGGAGCTGTTTTTT
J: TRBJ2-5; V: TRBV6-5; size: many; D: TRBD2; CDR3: CASRGLAGGTQYF; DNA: TGTGCCAGCAGGGGACTAGCGGGAGGGACCCAGTACTTC
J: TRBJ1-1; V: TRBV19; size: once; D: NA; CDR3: CASSEGTEAFF; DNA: TGTGCCAGTAGTGAAGGCACTGAAGCTTTCTTT
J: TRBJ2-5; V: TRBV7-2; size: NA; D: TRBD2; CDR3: CASSLTSGGGQETQYF; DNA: TGTGCCAGCAGCTTAACTAGCGGAGGGGGACAAGAGACCCAGTACTTC
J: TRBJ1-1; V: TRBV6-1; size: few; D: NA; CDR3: CAIIPWVNTEAFF; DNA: TGTGCCATCATCCCATGGGTGAACACTGAAGCTTTCTTT